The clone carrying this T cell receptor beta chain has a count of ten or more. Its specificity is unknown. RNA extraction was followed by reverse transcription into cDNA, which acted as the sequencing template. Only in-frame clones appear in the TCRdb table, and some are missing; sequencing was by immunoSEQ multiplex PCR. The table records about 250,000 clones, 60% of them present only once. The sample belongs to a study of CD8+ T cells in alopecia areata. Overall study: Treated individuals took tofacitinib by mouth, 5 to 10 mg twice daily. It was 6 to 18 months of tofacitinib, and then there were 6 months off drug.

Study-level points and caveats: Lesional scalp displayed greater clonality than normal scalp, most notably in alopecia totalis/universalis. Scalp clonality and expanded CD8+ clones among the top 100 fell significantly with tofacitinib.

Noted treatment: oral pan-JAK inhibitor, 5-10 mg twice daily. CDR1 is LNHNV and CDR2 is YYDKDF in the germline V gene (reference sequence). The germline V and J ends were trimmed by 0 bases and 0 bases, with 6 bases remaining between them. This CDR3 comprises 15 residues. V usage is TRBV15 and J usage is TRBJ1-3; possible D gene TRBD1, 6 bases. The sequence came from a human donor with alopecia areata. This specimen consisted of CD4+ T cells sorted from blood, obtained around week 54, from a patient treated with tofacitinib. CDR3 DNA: TGTGCCACCAGCAGAGAAGGGGGCTCTGGAAACACCATATATTTT. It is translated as CATSREGGSGNTIYF.